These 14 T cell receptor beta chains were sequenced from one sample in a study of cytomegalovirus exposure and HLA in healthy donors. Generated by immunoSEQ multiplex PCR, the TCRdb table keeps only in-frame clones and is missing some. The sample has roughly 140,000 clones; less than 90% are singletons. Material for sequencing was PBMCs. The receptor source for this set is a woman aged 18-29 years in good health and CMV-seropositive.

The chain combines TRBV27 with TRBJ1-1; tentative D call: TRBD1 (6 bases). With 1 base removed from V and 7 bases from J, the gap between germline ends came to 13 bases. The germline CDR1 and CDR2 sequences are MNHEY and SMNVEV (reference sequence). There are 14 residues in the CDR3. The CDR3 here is CASSLFAGEFEAFF. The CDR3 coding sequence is TGTGCCAGCAGTTTATTTGCAGGGGAGTTTGAAGCTTTCTTT.

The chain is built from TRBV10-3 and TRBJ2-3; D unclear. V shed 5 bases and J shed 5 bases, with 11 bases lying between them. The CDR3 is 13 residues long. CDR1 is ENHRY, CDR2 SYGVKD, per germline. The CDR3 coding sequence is TGTGCCATCAGTTCCCGGAGCGAAGATACGCAGTATTTT. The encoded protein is CAISSRSEDTQYF.

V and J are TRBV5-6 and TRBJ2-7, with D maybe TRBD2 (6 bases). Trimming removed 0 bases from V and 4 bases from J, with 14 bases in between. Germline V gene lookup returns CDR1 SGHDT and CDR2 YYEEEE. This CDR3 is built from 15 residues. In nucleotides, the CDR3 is TGTGCCAGCAGCTTGGGGGGGACTCCAAGGTACGAGCAGTACTTC. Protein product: CASSLGGTPRYEQYF.

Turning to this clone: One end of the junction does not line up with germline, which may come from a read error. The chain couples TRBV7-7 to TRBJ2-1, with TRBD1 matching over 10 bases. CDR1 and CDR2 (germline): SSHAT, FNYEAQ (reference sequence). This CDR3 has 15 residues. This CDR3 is CASSQDRGAYNEQFF. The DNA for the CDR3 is TGTGCTAGCAGCCAGGACAGGGGGGCCTACAATGAGCAGTTCTTC.

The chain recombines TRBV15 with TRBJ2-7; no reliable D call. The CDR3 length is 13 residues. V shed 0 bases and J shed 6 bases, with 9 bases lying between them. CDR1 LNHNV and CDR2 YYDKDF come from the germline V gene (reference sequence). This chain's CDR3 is CATSRERSGEQYF. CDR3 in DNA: TGTGCCACCAGCAGAGAACGGTCGGGCGAGCAGTACTTC.

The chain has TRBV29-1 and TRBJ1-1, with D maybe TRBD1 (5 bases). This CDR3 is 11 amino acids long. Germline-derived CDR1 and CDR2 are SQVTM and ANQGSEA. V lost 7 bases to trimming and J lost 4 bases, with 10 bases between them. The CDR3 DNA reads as TGCAGCGCTCAGGGTCTCACTGAAGCTTTCTTT. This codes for CSAQGLTEAFF.

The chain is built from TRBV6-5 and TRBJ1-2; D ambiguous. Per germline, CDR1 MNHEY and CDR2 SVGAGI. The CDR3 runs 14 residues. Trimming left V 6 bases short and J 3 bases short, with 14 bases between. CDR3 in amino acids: CASSMTGSYYGYTF. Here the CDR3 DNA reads TGTGCCAGCAGCATGACCGGGTCCTACTATGGCTACACCTTC.

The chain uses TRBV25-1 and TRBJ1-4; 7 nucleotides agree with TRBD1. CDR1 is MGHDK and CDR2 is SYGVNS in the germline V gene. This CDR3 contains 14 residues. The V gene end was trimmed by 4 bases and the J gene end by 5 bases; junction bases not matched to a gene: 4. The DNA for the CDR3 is TGTGCCAGCAGTGTGGGACAGAAGAATGAAAAACTGTTTTTT. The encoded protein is CASSVGQKNEKLFF.

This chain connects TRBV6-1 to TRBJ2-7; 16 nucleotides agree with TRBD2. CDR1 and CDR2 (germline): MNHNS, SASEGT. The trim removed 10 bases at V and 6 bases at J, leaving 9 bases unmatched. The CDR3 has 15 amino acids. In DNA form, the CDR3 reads TGTGCCACTAGGGGACTAGCGGGAGGGGATCGCGAGCAGTACTTC. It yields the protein CATRGLAGGDREQYF.

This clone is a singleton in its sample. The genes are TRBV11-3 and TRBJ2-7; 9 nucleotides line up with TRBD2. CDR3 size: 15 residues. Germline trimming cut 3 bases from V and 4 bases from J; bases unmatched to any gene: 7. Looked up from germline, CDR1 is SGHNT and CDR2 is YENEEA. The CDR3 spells CASSFRLAGRYEQYF. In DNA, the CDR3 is TGTGCCAGCAGCTTCCGGCTAGCGGGACGATACGAGCAGTACTTC.

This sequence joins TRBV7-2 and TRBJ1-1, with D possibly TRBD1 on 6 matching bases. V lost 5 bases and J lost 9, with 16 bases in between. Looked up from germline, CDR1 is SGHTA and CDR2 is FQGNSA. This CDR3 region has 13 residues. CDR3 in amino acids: CASSPFAQGKAFF. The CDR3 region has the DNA TGTGCCAGCAGCCCTTTTGCCCAGGGGAAAGCTTTCTTT. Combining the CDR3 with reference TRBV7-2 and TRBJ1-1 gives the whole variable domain GAGVSQSPSNKVTEKGKDVELRCDPISGHTALYWYRQSLGQGLEFLIYFQGNSAPDKSGLPSDRFSAERTGGSVSTLTIQRTQQEDSAVYLCASSPFAQGKAFFGQGTRLTVV.

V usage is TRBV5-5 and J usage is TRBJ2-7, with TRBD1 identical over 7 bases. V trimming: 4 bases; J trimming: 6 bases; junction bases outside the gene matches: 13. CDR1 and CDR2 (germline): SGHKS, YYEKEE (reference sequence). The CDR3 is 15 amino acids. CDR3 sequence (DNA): TGTGCCAGCAGCCCCCTCGGACAGGTCTGGTTCGAGCAGTACTTC. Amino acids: CASSPLGQVWFEQYF.

This chain's CDR3 is CASSGTPLAAYNEQFF. The DNA for the CDR3 is TGCGCCAGCAGCGGGACCCCCTTAGCGGCCTACAATGAGCAGTTCTTC. The rearrangement links TRBV5-1 to TRBJ2-1; tentatively, D is TRBD2 (6 bases). Trimming pared 4 bases from V and 2 bases from J, leaving 16 bases between. Germline V gives CDR1 SGHRS, CDR2 YFSETQ. The CDR3 length is 16 residues.

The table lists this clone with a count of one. This CDR3 reads CASWDRVSNQPQHF. CDR3 coding DNA: TGTGCCAGCTGGGACAGAGTTAGCAATCAGCCCCAGCATTTT. The chain links TRBV28 to TRBJ1-5; 7 bases map to TRBD1. Germline assignment: CDR1 MDHEN and CDR2 SYDVKM. Losses at the gene ends were 8 bases for V and 0 bases for J; bases not matched to a gene: 4. The CDR3 has 14 residues.